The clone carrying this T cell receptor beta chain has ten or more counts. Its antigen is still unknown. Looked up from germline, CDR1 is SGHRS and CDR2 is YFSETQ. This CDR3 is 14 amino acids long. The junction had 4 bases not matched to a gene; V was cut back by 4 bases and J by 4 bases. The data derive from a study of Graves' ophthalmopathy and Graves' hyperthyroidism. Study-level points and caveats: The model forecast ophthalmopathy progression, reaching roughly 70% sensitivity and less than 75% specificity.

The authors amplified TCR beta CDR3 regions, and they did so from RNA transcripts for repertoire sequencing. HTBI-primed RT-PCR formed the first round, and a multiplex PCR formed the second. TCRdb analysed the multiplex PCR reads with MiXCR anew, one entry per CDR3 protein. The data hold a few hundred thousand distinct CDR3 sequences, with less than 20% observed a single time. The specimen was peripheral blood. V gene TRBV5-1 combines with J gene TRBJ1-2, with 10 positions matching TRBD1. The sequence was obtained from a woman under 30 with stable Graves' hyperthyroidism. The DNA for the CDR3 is TGCGCCAGCAGCCCACGGACAGGGGGCTATGGCTACACCTTC. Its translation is CASSPRTGGYGYTF.